This T cell receptor beta chain appears in the sequencing data of a study of T cell changes during pregnancy in multiple sclerosis. Sequencing was performed with immunoSEQ multiplex PCR; in TCRdb, only in-frame clones are kept and a portion is missing. The sample carries 29,000 or so clones, 89% recorded once. The germline V gene encodes CDR1 MNHNY and CDR2 SVGAGI (reference sequence). This CDR3 is 12 amino acids long. V dropped 5 bases and J dropped 4; count of bases not matched to a gene: 0. J is TRBJ1-1 and V is TRBV6-6; 8 bases are a match to TRBD1. The sample consisted of CD8+ T cells from peripheral blood mononuclear cells, taken in the second trimester of pregnancy. The source of this sequence is a female donor with multiple sclerosis, enrolled in a pregnancy study. The CDR3 coding sequence is TGTGCCAGCAGTACAGGGGGCACTGAAGCTTTCTTT. This sequence encodes CASSTGGTEAFF.